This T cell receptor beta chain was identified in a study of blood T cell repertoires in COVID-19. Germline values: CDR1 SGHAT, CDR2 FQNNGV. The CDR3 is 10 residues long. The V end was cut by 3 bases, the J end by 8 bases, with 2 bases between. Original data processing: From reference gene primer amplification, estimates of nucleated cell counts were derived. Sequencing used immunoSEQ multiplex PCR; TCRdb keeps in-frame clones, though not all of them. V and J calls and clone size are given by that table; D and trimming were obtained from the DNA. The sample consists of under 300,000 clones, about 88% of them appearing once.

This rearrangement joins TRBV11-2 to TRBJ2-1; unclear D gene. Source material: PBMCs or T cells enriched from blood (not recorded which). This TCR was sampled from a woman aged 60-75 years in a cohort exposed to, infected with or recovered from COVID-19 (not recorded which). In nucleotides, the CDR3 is TGTGCCAGCAGCTTCTATGAGCAGTTCTTC. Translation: CASSFYEQFF.